This T cell receptor beta chain was captured in a study of blood T cells in healthy people across ages (dated by TCRdb to 2015 to 2017). Concerning the study at large: In model experiments, roughly one uniquely barcoded TCR beta cDNA molecule per two T cells was captured by template switching. To track age-related changes in TCR beta repertoire diversity, the study relied on deep sequencing normalized with unique cDNA molecular identifiers. Two additional independent replicas of 1 million unique cDNA reads from the same blood draw were analyzed for two donors (one aged 18 to 29 and one aged 80 or older). Donors were grouped into four age groups: young (average 16 years), middle-aged (over 35), aged (around 60) and long-lived (around 80).

Library preparation used 5' RACE. Sequencer: Illumina HiSeq 2500. A second PCR of roughly 7 to 12 cycles was performed with a sample-barcoded 5' primer and a J-beta primer mix. A template-switch 5' adaptor carrying 12 random nucleotides introduced a unique molecular identifier onto each TCR beta cDNA molecule. Each sample yielded at least 2.5 million CDR3-containing paired-end reads. First-strand cDNA was synthesized from all RNA with the Mint cDNA synthesis kit, primed by a TRBC-specific oligonucleotide. Following uracil-DNA glycosylase treatment, a first 18-cycle PCR with universal primers M1SS and BC2_uni_R was performed on all cDNA. As for the authors' bioinformatics: For normalization, 1 million high-quality reads were randomly selected from each sample, with every read carrying a distinct molecular identifier. Instead of being binned into consensus sequences, reads with shared molecular identifiers were discarded. MiTCR, run with a Q25 quality threshold and the strictest error-elimination algorithm, handled CDR3 identification, clonotype clustering and error correction. A nonparametric unseen species model with Euler transformation was used to estimate a lower bound on total TCR beta diversity. In-frame beta chains were kept once TCRdb had trimmed the public reads at Q25 with fastp and called clones with MiXCR. Every entry covers one CDR3 protein and lists the most common genes and DNA from its rows. V and J calls and clone size were set by TCRdb, not the authors. The sample table records about 1 million distinct CDR3 sequences; less than 25% of these occur just once. 0.65% to 0.95% of the sample goes to the ten largest clones.

V is pared back by 6 bases and J by 2 bases, with 12 bases lying between the germline termini. Taken from the germline V gene, the CDR1 and CDR2 loops are SGHRS and YFSETQ. From the cysteine up to the phenylalanine, the CDR3 has a length of 13 residues. The kept DNA is CDR3 alone, 39 bases in frame from the first base. The research as a whole found: Compared with the aged group, the long-lived group had more naive CD4+ T cells, fewer expanded clones and increased TCR diversity, suggesting age selection. Total diversity estimates from one million sequenced T cells were considered lower bounds and underestimates. Because the CMV infection status of the donors was unknown, age-related changes in expanded clonotypes may potentially have been confounded. Since profiling was done on bulk unsorted PBMCs, naive and antigen-experienced compartments could not be conclusively compared. Observed TCR beta diversity per million T cells fell roughly linearly with age, and a significant reduction was already apparent by age about 38. The percentage of naive T cells measured by flow cytometry correlated strongly with observed TCR beta diversity.

Donors were 39 systemically healthy Caucasian individuals from Russia aged 6 to 90 years. Ten milliliters of peripheral blood were drawn from each donor into EDTA-treated Vacutainer tubes. Ficoll-Paque density-gradient centrifugation was used to isolate PBMCs, with at least 7 million obtained per sample. Trizol reagent was used to extract total RNA from PBMCs, with at least 5.5 micrograms per sample. The percentages of naive CD45RAhigh/CD27high T cells were determined by flow cytometry on a PBMC aliquot from every donor. To note about this clonotype: It has no known antigen specificity. Base quality data are lacking; no much larger clone is found one base away.

These data are also associated with another study on T cells of mothers and their children. Per the second study: Donors were nine systemically healthy Caucasian individuals: three mothers and their six children. cDNA synthesis consumed the entire amount of extracted RNA, loaded at about 1.5 ug RNA in each 15 ul reaction. In the second PCR, the M1S primer added sample barcodes and 2-4 random nucleotides. Over 8 million TCR beta CDR3 reads were obtained for each mother, and approximately 2.9 million reads were obtained for each child. Thymic selection similarly shapes TCR recombination output in related and unrelated pairs, with minor effect from inherited differences. Normalized repertoire overlap was always found to be slightly, but never significantly, higher in related mother-child pairs than in unrelated mother-child pairs. No persistent microchimeric T cell clones were found, with a detection sensitivity of roughly 99 clones per million clonotypes. To look for features that set related mother-child pairs apart from unrelated individuals, the researchers ran deep NGS to compare the TCR beta repertoires of mothers and children. The mean age was 40 +/- 4 years for the mothers and about 12 +/- 4 years for the children. After adapter ligation was performed with NEBNext reagents, the libraries were sequenced on an Illumina HiSeq 2000 with 100+100 nt paired-end reads. To prevent cross-contamination, the mother and child libraries were prepared one month apart and sequenced in separate runs. For each donor, between roughly 450,000 and 2,100,000 distinct TCR beta clonotypes were identified. Naive TCR beta clonotypes were estimated from low-frequency clonotypes matched to each donor's FACS-determined naive share, without sorting.

The TCR sequence derives from a girl aged 2 to 9 in good health. Sequencing was done on a sample of blood. This sequence uses TRBV5-1 and TRBJ2-7; too little of a D gene remains to name it. In nucleotides, the sequence is TGCGCCAGCAAGATGTCTTCTACCTACGAGCAGTACTTC. This is translated as CASKMSSTYEQYF.